Listed below are T cell receptor beta chains from one sample, sequenced in a study of identifying expanded T cells in peripheral blood. Here immunoSEQ multiplex PCR was the method, and the copy in TCRdb shows in-frame clones only, minus some. The repertoire holds roughly 81,000 clones, with about four fifths as singletons. The sequenced sample was blood. All receptors derive from a person between 18 and 70 years old in good health. CDR3s include the opening cysteine and the closing phenylalanine or tryptophan. D genes are given only for firm matches. Clone sizes are given selectively: once, few, many, or a class where the clone is expanded.

>.|.|TRBV28|TRBJ1-5
TGTGCCAGCAACCCTTCGGACAGAAACAATCAGCCCCAGCATTTT
CASNPSDRNNQPQHF
>.|.|TRBV4-2|TRBJ1-1
TGTGCCAGCAGCCAAGAATTGGGTTGGGAGAACACTGAAGCTTTCTTT
CASSQELGWENTEAFF
>.|TRBD1|TRBV6-6|TRBJ2-1
TGTGCCAGCAAACGGATACAGGGGGCCTCGAACAATGAGCAGTTCTTC
CASKRIQGASNNEQFF
>once|.|TRBV28|TRBJ2-4
TGTGCCAGCAGTAAATTGTCAGCAGGGCAGGTCAAAAACATTCAGTACTTC
CASSKLSAGQVKNIQYF
>.|TRBD1|TRBV30|TRBJ2-1
TGTGCCTGGATCCGGGACAGCTACAATGAGCAGTTCTTC
CAWIRDSYNEQFF
>.|TRBD1|TRBV6-6|TRBJ2-4
TGTGCCAGCAGTCCGGGGACAGGGGGATCCAAAAACATTCAGTACTTC
CASSPGTGGSKNIQYF
>.|TRBD2|TRBV7-2|TRBJ2-4
TGTGCCAGCAGCTTACGGCGGGAGGGCCGTTCGTACTTC
CASSLRREGRSYF
>.|TRBD2|TRBV9|TRBJ2-3
TGTGCCAGCAGCGTAATCGGGCTAGCGGCAGATACGCAGTATTTT
CASSVIGLAADTQYF
>few|.|TRBV19|TRBJ2-2
TGTGCCACATCTCGGCCCGGGACAACGAACACCGGGGAGCTGTTTTTT
CATSRPGTTNTGELFF
>.|.|TRBV7-6|TRBJ2-1
TGTGCCAGCAGCTTGGGAGGTCACCAAGGCGGCAATGAGCAGTTCTTC
CASSLGGHQGGNEQFF
>.|.|TRBV30|TRBJ2-1
TGTGCCTGGAAAATGGCGGGCTCCTACAATGAGCAGTTCTTC
CAWKMAGSYNEQFF
>.|TRBD2|TRBV6-1|TRBJ2-7
TGTGCCAGCAGTGACCGTGTGGTAGCGGGATCCTACGAGCAGTACTTC
CASSDRVVAGSYEQYF
>.|TRBD2|TRBV28|TRBJ2-1
TGTGCCAGCAGTTTGGCAAGTGCGACTAGCGGATACAATGAGCAGTTCTTC
CASSLASATSGYNEQFF
>.|TRBD2|TRBV7-3|TRBJ2-3
TGTGCCAGCAGCCAAAGACTAGCGGGAGAGGGGCCAGATACGCAGTATTTT
CASSQRLAGEGPDTQYF
>.|TRBD1|TRBV5-1|TRBJ1-4
TGCGCCAGCAGCTTTGGGGCATCCACAGGGGGTGAAAAACTGTTTTTT
CASSFGASTGGEKLFF
>.|.|TRBV29-1|TRBJ2-3
TGCAGCGTTCTCTCACTACTTAGCACAGATACGCAGTATTTT
CSVLSLLSTDTQYF
>.|.|TRBV30|TRBJ1-2
TGTGCCTGGAGTGTTCAAGCGATGTACTATGGCTACACCTTC
CAWSVQAMYYGYTF
>.|.|TRBV14|TRBJ2-2
TGTGCCAGCAGCCAAGGACTATTACGGACCGGGGAGCTGTTTTTT
CASSQGLLRTGELFF
>once|.|TRBV5-1|TRBJ2-5
TGCGCCAGCAGCTTGGGGACATCCCAAGAGACCCAGTACTTC
CASSLGTSQETQYF
>.|TRBD2|TRBV28|TRBJ2-2
TGTGCCAGCAGTCTTCCGGGACTAGCGGGGGCCGGGGAGCTGTTTTTT
CASSLPGLAGAGELFF
>once|.|TRBV28|TRBJ2-1
TGTGCCAGCGGGGGCGGGGAAGATGAGCAGTTCTTC
CASGGGEDEQFF
>.|.|TRBV4-3|TRBJ1-5
TGCGCCAGCAGCCAAGGCCAGGGGATTCAGCCCCAGCATTTT
CASSQGQGIQPQHF
>.|.|TRBV10-3|TRBJ2-5
TGTGCCATCAGTGGCGGCGGGTACCGCCAAGAGACCCAGTACTTC
CAISGGGYRQETQYF
>.|.|TRBV6-6|TRBJ2-1
TGTGCCAGCAGTTACCGAAGCGGTCATTACATTGAGCAGTTCTTC
CASSYRSGHYIEQFF
>.|.|TRBV7-2|TRBJ1-5
TGTGCCAGCAGCTTCGGGCAGGGAATTGATCAGCCCCAGCATTTT
CASSFGQGIDQPQHF